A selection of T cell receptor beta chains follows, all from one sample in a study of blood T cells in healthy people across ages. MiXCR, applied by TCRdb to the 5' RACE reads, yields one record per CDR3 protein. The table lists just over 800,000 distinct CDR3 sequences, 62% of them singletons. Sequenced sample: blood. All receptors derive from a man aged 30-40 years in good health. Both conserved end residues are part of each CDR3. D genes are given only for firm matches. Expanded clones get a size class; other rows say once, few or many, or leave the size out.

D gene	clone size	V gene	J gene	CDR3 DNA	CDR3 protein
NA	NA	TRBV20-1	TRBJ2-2	TGCAGTGCCCCCGGGGTCACCGGGGAGCTGTTTTTT	CSAPGVTGELFF
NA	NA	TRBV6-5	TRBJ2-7	TGTACCAGCACCCGACCCCCTGACGAGCAGTACTTC	CTSTRPPDEQYF
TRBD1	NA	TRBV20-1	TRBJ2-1	TGCAGTGCCATTCCGGGACAGGGAAACAATGAGCAGTTCTTC	CSAIPGQGNNEQFF
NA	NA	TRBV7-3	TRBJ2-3	TGTGCCAGCAGCTTAACGTCCGGGGCGGATACGCAGTATTTT	CASSLTSGADTQYF
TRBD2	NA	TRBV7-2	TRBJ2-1	TGTGCCAGCAGCACTATTAGCGGGGGTATTTACAATGAGCAGTTCTTC	CASSTISGGIYNEQFF
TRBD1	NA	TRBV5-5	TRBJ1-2	TGTGCCAGCAGCGAACGTGGGGACAGCAGGAACTATGGCTACACCTTC	CASSERGDSRNYGYTF
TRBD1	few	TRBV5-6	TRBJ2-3	TGTGCCGGAAGGACAGGGACTAGCACAGATACGCAGTATTTT	CAGRTGTSTDTQYF
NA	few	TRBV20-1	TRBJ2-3	TGCAGTGCTAGGGGCCATACAGATACGCAGTATTTT	CSARGHTDTQYF
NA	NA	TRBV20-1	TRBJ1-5	TGCAGTGCTAGAAAAGGTGGAATGAGCAATCAGCCCCAGCATTTT	CSARKGGMSNQPQHF
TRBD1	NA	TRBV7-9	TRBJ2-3	TGTGCCAGCAGCGGACAGACAGGGCCAGATACGCAGTATTTT	CASSGQTGPDTQYF
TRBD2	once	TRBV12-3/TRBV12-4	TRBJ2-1	TGTGCCAGCAGTTGGGGGGGGACTTACAATGAGCAGTTCTTC	CASSWGGTYNEQFF
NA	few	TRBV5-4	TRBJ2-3	TGTGCCAGCAGCATGTGGACTACCCTGGTTACGCAGTATTTT	CASSMWTTLVTQYF
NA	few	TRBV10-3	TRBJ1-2	TGTGCCATCGGGGCTGTTGCTAACTATGGCTACACCTTC	CAIGAVANYGYTF
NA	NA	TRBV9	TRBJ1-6	TGTGCCAGCAGCGTAGGAGGGATGCATTCACCCCTCCACTTT	CASSVGGMHSPLHF
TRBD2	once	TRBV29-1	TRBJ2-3	TGCAGCGGGGATAGCGGGAGGGGGACAGATACGCAGTATTTT	CSGDSGRGTDTQYF
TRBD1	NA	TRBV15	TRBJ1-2	TGTGCCACCAGCAGCAGACAGGGGCCAGGTTATGGCTACACCTTC	CATSSRQGPGYGYTF
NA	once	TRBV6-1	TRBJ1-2	TGTGCCAGCAGTGGGTCTATTCAGGGGCGCGACTATGGCTACACCTTC	CASSGSIQGRDYGYTF
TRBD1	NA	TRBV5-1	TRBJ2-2	TGCGCCAGCAGCTTGGAAGGGGGCAGTAACACCGGGGAGCTGTTTTTT	CASSLEGGSNTGELFF
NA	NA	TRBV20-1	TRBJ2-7	TGCAGTGCCTTTAATATACAGGAGCTCCACGAGCAGTACTTC	CSAFNIQELHEQYF
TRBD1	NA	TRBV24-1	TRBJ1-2	TGTGCCACCAGTGATCTAGGGACAGGGGATATGGACGGCTACACCTTC	CATSDLGTGDMDGYTF
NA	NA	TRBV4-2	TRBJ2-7	TGTGCCAGCAGCCAAGCACTTAGGTTCGAGCAGTACTTC	CASSQALRFEQYF
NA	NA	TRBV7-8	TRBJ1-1	TGTGCCAGCAGGGGGACACCGCAGAACAGAGATGCTTTCTTT	CASRGTPQNRDAFF
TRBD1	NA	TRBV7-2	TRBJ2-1	TGTGCCAGCAGCTTGCAGGGGGCGACTTACAATGAGCAGTTCTTC	CASSLQGATYNEQFF
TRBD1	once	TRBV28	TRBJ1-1	TGTGCCAGCACCTTGCAGACAGGGGCGAGGGACACTGAAGCTTTCTTT	CASTLQTGARDTEAFF
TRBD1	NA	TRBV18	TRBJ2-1	TGTGCCAGCTCACCGGCGGACAGGAACAATGAGCAGTTCTTC	CASSPADRNNEQFF
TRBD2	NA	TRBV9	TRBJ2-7	TGTGCCAGCAGCGGGGCGTCGGGGAGGGGTTACGAGCAGTACTTC	CASSGASGRGYEQYF
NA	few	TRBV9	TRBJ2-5	TGTGCCAGCAGCCAAGGACAGTTCCGACAACAATTAGAGACCCAGTACTTC	CASSQGQFRQQLETQYF
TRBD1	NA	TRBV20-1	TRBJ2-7	TGCAGTGCTGCCGGGACAGCCTACGAGCAGTACTTC	CSAAGTAYEQYF
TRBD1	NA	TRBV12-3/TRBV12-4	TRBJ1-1	TGTGCCAGCAGAGACAGGGCCATGAACACTGAAGCTTTCTTT	CASRDRAMNTEAFF
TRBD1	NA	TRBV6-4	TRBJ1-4	TGTGCCAGCAGTAACAAGGACAGGGGCCATAATGAAAAACTGTTTTTT	CASSNKDRGHNEKLFF